The TCR beta chain under discussion was sequenced for a study of shared clonotypes between healthy human individuals. Genomic DNA from each subset was divided evenly over several immunoSEQ plates. Produced via immunoSEQ multiplex PCR; TCRdb's table is partial and in-frame only. In the table there are about 2.1 million clones, more than 85% of which are singletons. The CDR3 is 14 amino acids. Trimming pared 7 bases from V and 4 bases from J, leaving 13 bases between. The germline V gene encodes CDR1 LNHDA and CDR2 SQIVND (reference sequence). Naive CD8 cells lacked CD45RO and underwent positive selection for CCR7, leaving out terminally differentiated effector memory CD45RA+ cells.

The chain links TRBV19 to TRBJ2-2, with D unclear. Sequenced input: naive CD8+ T cells from PBMCs. The receptor comes from a man younger than 35 in good health. Some clones in this sample may be carry-over from other donors' samples. For the CDR3, the DNA is TGTGCCAGTACCCCCGGGCAAATCACCGGGGAGCTGTTTTTT. It is translated as CASTPGQITGELFF.